The 16 T cell receptor beta chains given below trace back to one sample, sequenced in a study of T cells in Graves' hyperthyroidism and ophthalmopathy. TCR beta CDR3 regions were amplified from RNA transcripts. HTBI primers were employed in a first-round RT-PCR of the TCR CDR3. TCRdb re-called the multiplex PCR reads with MiXCR, one entry per CDR3 protein. The table includes around 420,000 distinct CDR3 sequences, approximately 14% detected once. Sequencing was carried out using blood. These receptors all come from a woman aged 18-29 years with Graves' hyperthyroidism.

This clonotype was counted at least ten times. This rearrangement joins TRBV12-3 or TRBV12-4 to TRBJ2-7; 9 bases are a match to TRBD2. The ends lost 3 bases at V and 5 bases at J; junction bases unmatched: 8. CDR3 length: 15 amino acids. CDR3 sequence reads: CASSFLTSGKDEQYF. The DNA of the CDR3 is TGTGCCAGCAGTTTCCTGACTAGCGGAAAGGACGAGCAGTACTTC.

The chain recombines TRBV12-3 or TRBV12-4 with TRBJ2-7; tentative D call: TRBD2 (6 bases). The V gene lost 5 bases and the J gene lost 0 bases, with 14 bases spanning the gap. The CDR3 consists of 15 residues. The CDR3 loop is CASSISGPGSYEQYF. CDR3 coding DNA: TGTGCCAGCAGTATTAGCGGACCCGGCTCCTACGAGCAGTACTTC.

V gene TRBV6-1 combines with J gene TRBJ1-2; TRBD1 aligns across 7 bases. CDR3 size: 14 residues. V lost 3 bases and J lost 4; bases outside the gene matches: 5. The germline gives CDR1 MNHNS, CDR2 SASEGT. The CDR3 region has the DNA TGTGCCAGCAGTGAGGTACAGGGGACCTATGGCTACACCTTC. It encodes CASSEVQGTYGYTF.

This sequence joins TRBV7-2 and TRBJ1-1; possibly TRBD1 for D (5 bases). Germline V gene lookup returns CDR1 SGHTA and CDR2 FQGNSA. V was clipped by 3 bases and J by 9 bases, with 20 bases between them. The CDR3 contains 15 residues. The CDR3 DNA sequence: TGTGCCAGCAGCTTTTTCAAAGACGGGGGATTACAAGCTTTCTTT. The encoded protein is CASSFFKDGGLQAFF.

This clonotype occurred a few times. This could be a read error, since a much larger clone is one nucleotide away. The chain recombines TRBV5-1 with TRBJ2-7; D is perhaps TRBD2 (5 bases). The end of the DNA fits TRBJ2-1 better, so the J call may be wrong. Germline values: CDR1 SGHRS, CDR2 YFSETQ. This CDR3 spans 15 amino acids. The CDR3 bases are TGCGCCAGCAGCTTTGCCGGGGAAAATTACTACGAGCAGTTCTTC. It specifies CASSFAGENYYEQFF.

This clonotype was observed many times. This chain connects TRBV7-2 to TRBJ2-2, with a weak D call TRBD2 (6 bases). V shed 3 bases and J shed 2 bases, with 10 bases lying between them. The V gene's germline CDR1 is SGHTA and CDR2 FQGNSA. This CDR3 contains 15 residues. CDR3 protein: CASSFSGDNTGELFF. CDR3 nucleotide sequence: TGTGCCAGCAGCTTCTCGGGGGATAACACCGGGGAGCTGTTTTTT.

The sample holds many counts of this clonotype. The chain combines TRBV12-3 or TRBV12-4 with TRBJ1-5; D ambiguous. V lost 1 base and J 9 bases, leaving 7 bases between the germline ends. This CDR3 contains 12 residues. The CDR3 DNA follows: TGTGCCAGCAGTTTAGGAGTGGGGCCCCAGCATTTT. Translation: CASSLGVGPQHF.

Notes on this clonotype: Its ends do not fully match the called genes, so a read error is possible. The chain employs TRBV12-3 or TRBV12-4 and TRBJ1-3; TRBD1 might be the D (6 bases). This CDR3 has 16 amino acids. The CDR3 loop is CASSLITGSSGDTIYF. CDR3 DNA: TGTGCCAGCAGTTTGATCACAGGGAGTTCTGGAGACACCATATATTTT.

This clonotype was recorded many times. The genes are TRBV24-1 and TRBJ2-1; a weak D match, TRBD2 (5 bases). The V end lost 4 bases, the J end lost 0 bases, and 15 bases lay between the germline ends. Germline V lookup: CDR1 KGHDR, CDR2 SFDVKD. There are 17 residues in the CDR3. The CDR3 nucleotides read TGTGCCACCAGTGAAACGGACTCCCGGAGCTCCTACAATGAGCAGTTCTTC. Translated, it gives CATSETDSRSSYNEQFF.

The J gene is TRBJ2-4, the V gene TRBV20-1, with D possibly matching TRBD2 (7 bases). CDR1 DFQATT and CDR2 SNEGSKA come from the germline V gene (reference sequence). The CDR3 contains 15 residues. The V end lost 5 bases, the J end lost 4 bases, and 18 bases lay between the germline ends. CDR3 protein: CSARHRAGAKNIQYF. CDR3 coding DNA: TGCAGTGCTCGTCACAGGGCGGGGGCTAAAAACATTCAGTACTTC.

The chain has TRBV27 and TRBJ2-1; tentatively, D is TRBD1 (6 bases). The length of the CDR3 is 15 residues. Germline V CDR1 and CDR2: MNHEY, SMNVEV (reference sequence). The V end was cut by 5 bases, the J end by 4 bases, with 15 bases between. The CDR3 protein is CASSRGRGFYNEQFF. The CDR3, as DNA: TGTGCCAGCAGTCGAGGCAGGGGATTTTACAATGAGCAGTTCTTC.

DNA of the CDR3: TGTGCCACCAGCAGAGATCTGAGCGGGAAGAGCACAGATACGCAGTATTTT. It is translated as CATSRDLSGKSTDTQYF. The chain is built from TRBV15 and TRBJ2-3; 7 nucleotides match TRBD2. CDR1 is LNHNV and CDR2 is YYDKDF in the germline V gene (reference sequence). V was pared by 0 bases and J by 0 bases, with 6 bases of the junction left unmatched. The CDR3 has 17 amino acids.

This clonotype appeared many times. This chain uses TRBV3-1 with TRBJ2-3; tentatively, D is TRBD1 or TRBD2 (5 bases each). This CDR3 spans 15 amino acids. V was shortened by 0 bases and J by 4 bases, with 11 bases between the two germline ends. Looked up from germline, CDR1 is LGHDT and CDR2 is YNNKEL (reference sequence). The CDR3 DNA follows: TGTGCCAGCAGCCAAGATCCGAGGGGCGCAGATACGCAGTATTTT. Translated: CASSQDPRGADTQYF.

In this sample, this clonotype turned up a few times. The V gene is TRBV15, the J gene TRBJ2-6; TRBD1 agrees at 7 bases. CDR3 length: 16 amino acids. Germline V gene data show CDR1 as LNHNV and CDR2 as YYDKDF (reference sequence). The V and J ends lost 5 bases and 0 bases, in that order; junction bases with no gene match: 4. Here the CDR3 reads CATSHEGASGANVLTF. In DNA, the CDR3 is TGTGCCACCAGCCATGAGGGGGCCTCTGGGGCCAACGTCCTGACTTTC.

For this clonotype: A much larger clone differs from this one at a single base, so this may be a read error. The DNA of the CDR3 is TGTGCCAGCAGTTTAAAACGCAGGGGTACAGATACGCGGTATTTT. Translation gives CASSLKRRGTDTRYF. The chain joins TRBV27 to TRBJ2-3, with D perhaps matching TRBD1 (6 bases). The V gene's germline CDR1 is MNHEY and CDR2 SMNVEV (reference sequence). The CDR3 covers 15 residues.

The chain combines TRBV6-2 or TRBV6-3 with TRBJ2-7; D call uncertain. V was shortened by 5 bases and J by 3 bases, with 17 bases between the two germline ends. The CDR3 is made up of 15 amino acids. Looked up from germline, CDR1 is MNHEY and CDR2 is SVGEGT. In nucleotides, the CDR3 is TGTGCCAGCAGTCCCCTTTTTCTGGACGGCTACGAGCAGTACTTC. It is translated as CASSPLFLDGYEQYF.